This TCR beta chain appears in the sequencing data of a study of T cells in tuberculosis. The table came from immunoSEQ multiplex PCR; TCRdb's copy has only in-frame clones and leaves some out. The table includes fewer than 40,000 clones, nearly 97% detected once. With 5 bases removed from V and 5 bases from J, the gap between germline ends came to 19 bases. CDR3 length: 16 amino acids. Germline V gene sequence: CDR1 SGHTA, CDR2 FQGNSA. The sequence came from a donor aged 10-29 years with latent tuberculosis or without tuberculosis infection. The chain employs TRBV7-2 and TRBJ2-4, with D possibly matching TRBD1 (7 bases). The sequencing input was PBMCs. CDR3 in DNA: TGTGCCAGCAGCACAGGGGCTTCCCGGGGGCAAAACATTCAGTACTTC. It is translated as CASSTGASRGQNIQYF.